Listed here are 29 T cell receptor beta chains from one sample, sequenced in a study of blood T cells in healthy people across ages. Next came a second PCR, run for roughly 6 to 11 cycles, which used a sample-barcoded 5' primer along with a J-beta primer mix. In TCRdb, the 5' RACE reads were re-called with MiXCR into one record per CDR3 protein. This table has just under 900,000 distinct CDR3 sequences, 29% appearing once. The sequencing input was blood. The receptors shown here come from a woman of 80 years or more in good health.

This clonotype has only a few counts. The gene calls are TRBV12-3 or TRBV12-4 and TRBJ2-7, with D perhaps being TRBD1 or TRBD2 (5 bases each). V dropped 4 bases and J dropped 5 bases, with 12 bases sitting between them. CDR3 size: 13 residues. Written as DNA, the CDR3 is TGTGCCAGCAGTTCTGGGACGGCGGACGAGCAGTACTTC. It translates to CASSSGTADEQYF.

The chain uses TRBV5-1 and TRBJ1-4; no definite D call. With 4 bases removed from V and 7 bases from J, the gap between germline ends came to 14 bases. CDR1 SGHRS and CDR2 YFSETQ come from the germline V gene. The CDR3 has 14 amino acids. Here the CDR3 reads CASSPAILSEKLFF. The CDR3 DNA follows: TGCGCCAGCAGCCCGGCCATACTCAGTGAAAAACTGTTTTTT.

This clonotype was counted at least ten times. This chain uses TRBV6-1 with TRBJ2-5, with D unresolved. V lost 4 bases, J lost 5 bases, and 11 bases lay in between. CDR1 MNHNS and CDR2 SASEGT come from the germline V gene. The CDR3 has 13 residues. The CDR3 loop reads CASSGNERETQYF. Here the CDR3 DNA reads TGTGCCAGCAGTGGTAACGAGAGGGAGACCCAGTACTTC.

This clonotype appeared once. This could be a read error, since a much larger clone is one nucleotide away. The rearrangement uses TRBV3-1 and TRBJ2-5; 7 bases match TRBD2. The junction had 20 bases not matched to a gene; V was cut back by 3 bases and J by 7 bases. The germline V gene has CDR1 LGHDT and CDR2 YNNKEL (reference sequence). The CDR3 runs 18 residues. The CDR3 nucleotides are TGTGCCAGCAGCCACATGAATAGTCGAGCGGGGTCCCGGGGGACCCAGTACTTC. Translating gives CASSHMNSRAGSRGTQYF.

The rearrangement links TRBV2 to TRBJ1-4; D not resolved. The CDR3 spans 15 residues. Germline CDR1 is SNHLY and CDR2 is FYNNEI. Between the trimmed V and J ends, which lost 3 bases and 7 bases, there was a span of 15 bases. CDR3 loop: CASSERPGTSEKLFF. As DNA, the CDR3 is TGTGCCAGCAGTGAGCGTCCGGGCACGAGTGAAAAACTGTTTTTT. Combining the CDR3 with reference TRBV2 and TRBJ1-4 gives the whole variable domain EPEVTQTPSHQVTQMGQEVILRCVPISNHLYFYWYRQILGQKVEFLVSFYNNEISEKSEIFDDQFSVERPDGSNFTLKIRSTKLEDSAMYFCASSERPGTSEKLFFGSGTQLSVL.

Of note for this clonotype: A far larger clone is only one base removed, so a read error is likely. The chain is built from TRBV3-1 and TRBJ2-1; the match to TRBD2 covers 11 bases. V lost 4 bases, J lost 13 bases, and 9 bases stayed unmatched. This CDR3 contains 14 residues. The germline V gene has CDR1 LGHDT and CDR2 YNNKEL (reference sequence). In DNA, the CDR3 is TGTGCCAGCAGCCGTACTAGCGGGGGAGAGACCCAGTTCTTC. Amino acid sequence: CASSRTSGGETQFF.

This clonotype was seen repeatedly, ten times or more. The chain recombines TRBV27 with TRBJ1-2, with D possibly being TRBD1 (5 bases). The CDR3 contains 15 residues. Germline loops: CDR1 MNHEY, CDR2 SMNVEV (reference sequence). Trimming removed 0 bases from V and 4 bases from J, with 12 bases in between. The CDR3 loop reads CASSLSGVNSYGYTF. In nucleotides, the CDR3 is TGTGCCAGCAGTTTATCAGGGGTAAATAGCTATGGCTACACCTTC.

This clonotype was found many times. This rearrangement joins TRBV20-1 to TRBJ2-7, with D possibly being TRBD1 (7 bases). This CDR3 contains 14 residues. V was clipped by 2 bases and J by 3 bases, with 14 bases between them. Germline CDR1 reads DFQATT; CDR2 reads SNEGSKA (reference sequence). DNA of the CDR3: TGCAGTGCTAGATTGGCAGGGGGGTACTACGAGCAGTACTTC. This codes for CSARLAGGYYEQYF.

Many counts were recorded for this clonotype. The gene calls are TRBV29-1 and TRBJ1-1; unclear D gene. The CDR3 is 13 residues long. The germline V gene has CDR1 SQVTM and CDR2 ANQGSEA. V lost 2 bases to trimming and J lost 4 bases, with 11 bases between them. CDR3 amino acids: CSVEKHKGTEAFF. The CDR3 nucleotides read TGCAGCGTTGAAAAGCACAAAGGCACTGAAGCTTTCTTT.

CDR3 bases: TGTGCCAGCAGCTTATTCGAGACAGGGGGCGATGGAGCCAAAAACATTCAGTACTTC. This sequence encodes CASSLFETGGDGAKNIQYF. This chain uses TRBV11-2 with TRBJ2-4, with 10 bases fitting TRBD1. The CDR3 sequence is 19 residues long. V lost 2 bases and J lost 0; bases outside the gene matches: 10. Per germline, CDR1 SGHAT and CDR2 FQNNGV.

This clonotype was observed at least ten times. This chain connects TRBV29-1 to TRBJ1-2, with D tentatively TRBD1 (6 bases). CDR1 SQVTM and CDR2 ANQGSEA come from the germline V gene. V lost 1 base and J 4 bases, leaving 10 bases between the germline ends. The CDR3 sequence is 13 residues long. The CDR3 here is CSVEGEGVYGYTF. The CDR3 DNA is TGCAGCGTTGAAGGGGAGGGGGTCTATGGCTACACCTTC.

This clonotype was found many times. The gene calls are TRBV25-1 and TRBJ2-3; D gene unclear. Germline CDR1 reads MGHDK; CDR2 reads SYGVNS. V was pared by 4 bases and J by 0 bases, with 5 bases between. The CDR3 has 13 residues. The CDR3 region has the DNA TGTGCCAGCAGTGTGGCTAGCACAGATACGCAGTATTTT. Residues: CASSVASTDTQYF.

The V gene is TRBV12-3 or TRBV12-4, the J gene TRBJ2-3; D may match TRBD1 or TRBD2 (5 bases each). V was trimmed by 6 bases and J by 8 bases, leaving 18 bases between them. The CDR3 length is 14 residues. Written as DNA, the CDR3 is TGTGCCAGCAGCTCGGGACGGAGAGCAGGTACGCAGTATTTT. Translating gives CASSSGRRAGTQYF.

This clonotype was seen a single time. This CDR3 is missing its conserved last phenylalanine or tryptophan, likely due to a read error. This chain joins TRBV5-8 and TRBJ1-4; D is uncertain. Trimming shortened V by 4 bases and J by 8 bases, and 6 bases separated the two germline ends. The germline V gene encodes CDR1 SGHTS and CDR2 YDEGEE. The CDR3 has 11 residues. The CDR3 sequence: CASSPREKLFL. Written as DNA, the CDR3 is TGTGCCAGCAGCCCCCGAGAAAAACTGTTTCTT.

This clonotype was detected only a few times. The chain has TRBV18 and TRBJ2-3; a possible D gene is TRBD1 (6 bases). This CDR3 has 17 residues. The germline CDR1 and CDR2 sequences are KGHSH and LQKENI. With 3 bases removed from V and 1 base from J, the gap between germline ends came to 17 bases. CDR3 in DNA: TGTGCCAGCTCACCCCTCGACAGGCCCCTACGCACAGATACGCAGTATTTT. Encoded protein: CASSPLDRPLRTDTQYF.

Only a few counts were recorded for this clonotype. The rearrangement uses TRBV11-2 and TRBJ2-3, with 7 nucleotides matching TRBD1. The CDR3 extends over 15 amino acids. J lost 6 bases, V lost 1 base, and 7 bases had no gene match. The germline V gene has CDR1 SGHAT and CDR2 FQNNGV. CDR3 loop: CASSLVARGTDTQYF. The CDR3 region has the DNA TGTGCCAGCAGCTTAGTAGCCAGGGGGACCGATACGCAGTATTTT.

This clonotype was observed many times. V usage is TRBV6-2 or TRBV6-3 and J usage is TRBJ2-5, with D unclear. The CDR3 consists of 13 residues. CDR1 and CDR2 (germline): MNHEY, SVGEGT. The V and J ends lost 4 bases and 5 bases respectively, with 11 bases between them. CDR3 coding DNA: TGTGCCAGCAGTTGGAAGCTCCGGGAGACCCAGTACTTC. Its translation: CASSWKLRETQYF.

This clonotype was found many times. The gene calls are TRBV7-9 and TRBJ1-2, with D tentatively TRBD1 (6 bases). The CDR3 is 13 residues long. The V end lost 5 bases, the J end lost 5 bases, and 12 bases lay between the germline ends. Germline values: CDR1 SEHNR, CDR2 FQNEAQ (reference sequence). In DNA form, the CDR3 reads TGTGCCAGCAGCCCCGGGACACAGTATGGCTACACCTTC. This gives the protein CASSPGTQYGYTF.

Points on this clonotype: This may be a read error: a much more frequent sequence differs by one nucleotide. This chain uses TRBV6-1 with TRBJ2-1; weak D call: TRBD2 (7 bases). TRBJ2-7 matches the DNA end more closely, so the J call is doubtful. The CDR3 consists of 14 residues. The germline V gene has CDR1 MNHNS and CDR2 SASEGT. The CDR3 loop is CASSPRGAYNEQYF. CDR3 bases: TGTGCCAGCAGCCCTCGGGGGGCCTACAATGAGCAGTACTTC.

This clonotype was picked up many times. The chain combines TRBV7-2 with TRBJ2-1, with 12 bases matching TRBD2. CDR1 and CDR2 from the germline V gene are SGHTA and FQGNSA. The CDR3 runs to 13 residues. The ends lost 8 bases at V and 6 bases at J; junction bases unmatched: 2. CDR3 coding DNA: TGTGCCAGCCGGACTAGCGGGGCCAATGAGCAGTTCTTC. Translation gives CASRTSGANEQFF.

V gene TRBV4-1 combines with J gene TRBJ2-7, with D tentatively TRBD2 (6 bases). Trimming removed 0 bases from V and 3 bases from J, with 15 bases in between. Germline V gene data show CDR1 as MGHRA and CDR2 as YSYEKL. The CDR3 length is 16 residues. This CDR3 reads CASSQEPGTGNYEQYF. The CDR3 bases are TGCGCCAGCAGCCAAGAACCCGGGACTGGAAACTACGAGCAGTACTTC.

In its sample, this clonotype was seen many times. The CDR3 DNA follows: TGTGCCACCAGCAGAGATCTGGGGCAAGAGACCCAGTACTTC. Its protein is CATSRDLGQETQYF. The V and J genes are TRBV15 and TRBJ2-5; D call uncertain. The V and J ends lost 0 bases and 2 bases respectively, with 7 bases between them. Germline V gene sequence: CDR1 LNHNV, CDR2 YYDKDF (reference sequence). CDR3 size: 14 residues.

As regards this clonotype: A single base separates this from a much larger clone, so it may be a read error. This rearrangement joins TRBV5-5 to TRBJ1-2; TRBD1 is a possible D gene (5 bases). The CDR3 is made up of 12 amino acids. The V gene lost 4 bases and the J gene lost 7 bases, with 11 bases spanning the gap. The V gene's germline CDR1 is SGHKS and CDR2 YYEKEE (reference sequence). CDR3 amino acids: CASSPWRGGYTF. The CDR3 DNA follows: TGTGCCAGCAGCCCGTGGAGGGGTGGCTACACCTTC.

The table lists this clonotype with many counts. The gene calls are TRBV7-2 and TRBJ1-5; D gene unclear. Trimming stripped 4 bases from V and 4 bases from J, with 5 bases between. The CDR3 extends over 12 amino acids. Germline loops: CDR1 SGHTA, CDR2 FQGNSA. The CDR3 spells CASSSLNQPQHF. The CDR3 nucleotides are TGTGCCAGCAGCTCCCTTAATCAGCCCCAGCATTTT.

The rearrangement links TRBV29-1 to TRBJ2-7; D gene ambiguous. The J call is doubtful: the DNA matches TRBJ2-5 better. The CDR3 spans 10 residues. Germline CDR1 reads SQVTM; CDR2 reads ANQGSEA. The CDR3 sequence: CSVAEETQYF. CDR3 DNA: TGCAGCGTTGCGGAAGAGACCCAGTACTTC.

Note on this clonotype: A read error may be the cause here, since a much bigger clone is one base away. J is TRBJ2-1 and V is TRBV7-2; 9 nucleotides match TRBD2. Germline V gene sequence: CDR1 SGHTA, CDR2 FQGNSA. The CDR3 length is 15 residues. V shed 5 bases and J 9 bases; nucleotides not matched to a gene: 11. In DNA form, the CDR3 reads TGTGCCAGCAGCCCCTGGTTAGCGGGGGCTATTGAGCAGTTCTTC. It specifies CASSPWLAGAIEQFF.

This clonotype occurred many times. The rearrangement links TRBV27 to TRBJ2-7; TRBD1 matches at 7 bases. The CDR3 length is 16 residues. Germline CDR1 is MNHEY and CDR2 is SMNVEV (reference sequence). V was pared by 7 bases and J by 0 bases, with 12 bases of the junction left unmatched. CDR3 sequence reads: CASNRARDRNSYEQYF. DNA of the CDR3: TGTGCCAGCAATCGGGCGAGGGACAGAAACTCCTACGAGCAGTACTTC.

This clonotype has ten or more counts. V gene TRBV11-3 combines with J gene TRBJ2-7, with 9 nucleotides matching TRBD1. J lost 7 bases, V lost 5 bases, and 12 bases had no gene match. This CDR3 comprises 15 residues. CDR1 and CDR2 from the germline V gene are SGHNT and YENEEA. The CDR3 sequence is CASSISGTGSGEQYF. The CDR3 DNA follows: TGTGCCAGCAGCATATCCGGGACAGGGTCCGGGGAGCAGTACTTC. Together with reference TRBV11-3 and TRBJ2-7, the CDR3 gives the full variable domain: EAGVVQSPRYKIIEKKQPVAFWCNPISGHNTLYWYLQNLGQGPELLIRYENEEAVDDSQLPKDRFSAERLKGVDSTLKIQPAELGDSAVYLCASSISGTGSGEQYFGPGTRLTVT.

J is TRBJ2-1 and V is TRBV4-3; 8 bases line up with TRBD2. Germline trimming cut 0 bases from V and 3 bases from J; bases unmatched to any gene: 7. The CDR3 is 17 amino acids. Germline V CDR1 and CDR2: LGHNA, YSLEER. The CDR3 coding sequence is TGCGCCAGCAGCCAAGATCAAACGGGAGGGCTCTACAATGAGCAGTTCTTC. Residues: CASSQDQTGGLYNEQFF.